These 22 T cell receptor beta chains originate from one sample sequenced in a study of blood T cell repertoires in COVID-19. Some clones are missing from TCRdb's copy, which holds only in-frame ones; the method was immunoSEQ multiplex PCR. Of 150,000 or so clones in the sample, over 70% were seen once. Sequencing input: peripheral blood. These receptors were collected from an elderly man with acute or convalescent COVID-19.

The chain links TRBV2 to TRBJ1-6; D ambiguous. Germline V gene sequence: CDR1 SNHLY, CDR2 FYNNEI. This CDR3 has 14 amino acids. The V end was cut by 0 bases, the J end by 8 bases, with 8 bases between. This CDR3 reads CASSEASRDSPLHF. DNA of the CDR3: TGTGCCAGCAGTGAAGCTTCCCGGGATTCACCCCTCCACTTT.

The chain employs TRBV15 and TRBJ2-7; the match to TRBD1 covers 10 bases. This CDR3 region has 17 residues. The V segment lost 4 bases and the J segment 3 bases; nucleotides outside the gene matches: 12. Germline CDR1 reads LNHNV; CDR2 reads YYDKDF (reference sequence). CDR3 protein: CATSNQRWDRGFYEQYF. CDR3 nucleotide sequence: TGTGCCACCAGCAACCAAAGGTGGGACAGGGGTTTCTACGAGCAGTACTTC.

Here the CDR3 DNA reads TGTGTCAGAAGCTTACTCTTCACGATGAATACTAGCGGGACGAGATACAATGAGCAGTTCTTC. It is translated as CVRSLLFTMNTSGTRYNEQFF. This sequence joins TRBV7-5 and TRBJ2-1; the DNA was not used to check the table's D call, TRBD2. TRBV7-5 is a pseudogene segment. The CDR3 has 21 residues.

The chain is built from TRBV28 and TRBJ2-2, with 8 bases fitting TRBD1. V shed 5 bases, J shed 6 bases, and the junction held 8 bases outside the gene matches. The CDR3 has 15 residues. Germline values: CDR1 MDHEN, CDR2 SYDVKM. The CDR3 nucleotides are TGTGCCAGCAGTCCCCCGCCGGGACAGGCCGGGGAGCTGTTTTTT. It yields the protein CASSPPPGQAGELFF.

The chain uses TRBV3-1 (or the pseudogene TRBV3-2) and TRBJ1-1; D is unclear. V was pared by 1 base and J by 0 bases, with 6 bases between. From germline, CDR1 is LGHDT and CDR2 YNNKEL (reference sequence). The CDR3 is made up of 14 amino acids. The CDR3 DNA reads TGTGCCAGCAGCCAAGTGGCACTGAACACTGAAGCTTTCTTT. Amino acid sequence: CASSQVALNTEAFF.

CDR3 in amino acids: CASSLGGPETQYF. The CDR3 DNA follows: TGTGCCAGCAGTTTGGGGGGGCCAGAGACCCAGTACTTC. The V and J genes are TRBV12-3 or TRBV12-4 and TRBJ2-5, with a tentative D call TRBD2 (7 bases). CDR3 size: 13 residues. The V end was cut by 3 bases, the J end by 4 bases, with 9 bases between.

The chain carries TRBV19 and TRBJ2-5; the match to TRBD1 covers 10 bases. CDR3 length: 17 residues. After removal of 5 bases from V and 2 bases from J, the junction contained 11 bases not matched to a gene. CDR1 is LNHDA, CDR2 SQIVND, per germline (reference sequence). CDR3 loop: CASSPGQGPVGQETQYF. The CDR3 coding sequence is TGTGCCAGTAGTCCGGGACAGGGGCCCGTGGGTCAAGAGACCCAGTACTTC.

V gene TRBV3-1 (or the pseudogene TRBV3-2) combines with J gene TRBJ1-6; D is ambiguous. This CDR3 contains 14 residues. Trimming removed 2 bases at V and 7 bases at J, with 9 bases between. The germline gives CDR1 LGHDT, CDR2 YNNKEL (reference sequence). The CDR3 nucleotides read TGTGCCAGCAGCCAATTACAGAGAAATTCACCCCTCCACTTT. This encodes CASSQLQRNSPLHF.

The chain combines TRBV11-2 with TRBJ1-2; 8 bases map to TRBD1. Germline loops: CDR1 SGHAT, CDR2 FQNNGV. Trimming took 4 bases from V and 4 from J; bases not matched to a gene: 8. CDR3 length: 15 amino acids. CDR3 sequence: CASSSGQEVGYGYTF. The CDR3 nucleotides read TGTGCCAGCAGCTCGGGACAGGAGGTCGGCTATGGCTACACCTTC.

This clone has just one count. This chain links TRBV5-1 with TRBJ2-7; D is unclear. CDR3 size: 17 residues. With 0 bases removed from V and 3 bases from J, the gap between germline ends came to 19 bases. Looked up from germline, CDR1 is SGHRS and CDR2 is YFSETQ. The CDR3 spells CASSLAPEPPFDYEQYF. The CDR3 coding sequence is TGCGCCAGCAGCTTGGCCCCCGAGCCGCCATTCGACTACGAGCAGTACTTC.

The CDR3 sequence: CATSDRGGPGYNEQFF. The CDR3 nucleotides read TGTGCCACCAGTGACCGCGGAGGGCCGGGGTACAATGAGCAGTTCTTC. V usage is TRBV24-1 and J usage is TRBJ2-1; D is perhaps TRBD2 (6 bases). The CDR3 runs to 16 residues. The germline V and J ends were trimmed by 4 bases and 4 bases, with 16 bases remaining between them. Germline CDR1 and CDR2: KGHDR and SFDVKD.

The gene calls are TRBV28 and TRBJ1-5; 7 positions agree with TRBD1. Germline CDR1 is MDHEN and CDR2 is SYDVKM. Trimming removed 8 bases from V and 16 bases from J; junction bases left unmatched: 17. This CDR3 has 13 residues. This CDR3 reads CASLGTASEGKHF. The CDR3 DNA follows: TGTGCCAGCTTAGGGACAGCCTCAGAAGGAAAACATTTT.

The chain uses TRBV2 and TRBJ2-2; possibly TRBD1 for D (6 bases). The V end lost 2 bases, the J end lost 7 bases, and 11 bases lay between the germline ends. The germline V gene encodes CDR1 SNHLY and CDR2 FYNNEI. This CDR3 is 14 amino acids long. CDR3 nucleotides: TGTGCCAGCAGTGAAAACAGGGTGCACGGGGAGCTGTTTTTT. It specifies CASSENRVHGELFF.

This chain uses TRBV2 with TRBJ2-5, with D possibly matching TRBD1 (5 bases). V shed 7 bases and J shed 4 bases, with 10 bases lying between them. Germline CDR1 reads SNHLY; CDR2 reads FYNNEI. CDR3 length: 12 amino acids. The CDR3 region has the DNA TGTGCCAGCAAAGACAGTGGAGAGACCCAGTACTTC. Translated, it gives CASKDSGETQYF.

The chain has TRBV28 and TRBJ1-6, with D unresolved. The CDR3 loop spans 14 amino acids. The ends were cut back, 3 bases at V and 7 bases at J, with 10 bases in the middle. Germline CDR1 is MDHEN and CDR2 is SYDVKM. The CDR3 loop is CASSFPLQNSPLHF. DNA for the CDR3: TGTGCCAGCAGTTTTCCCCTACAGAATTCACCCCTCCACTTT.

This clone was detected once. This chain links TRBV19 with TRBJ2-2; D perhaps matches TRBD1 (5 bases). The CDR3 is 14 residues long. Trimming stripped 3 bases from V and 7 bases from J, with 12 bases between. Germline assignment: CDR1 LNHDA and CDR2 SQIVND (reference sequence). The CDR3 sequence: CASSISQAGGELFF. The CDR3 DNA follows: TGTGCCAGTAGTATTTCACAGGCTGGCGGGGAGCTGTTTTTT.

This chain's CDR3 is CASSDASRDQQFF. The CDR3 DNA is TGTGCCAGCAGTGACGCAAGCCGGGATCAGCAGTTCTTC. This chain links TRBV6-1 with TRBJ2-1; a weak D match, TRBD2 (5 bases). With 3 bases removed from V and 11 bases from J, the gap between germline ends came to 14 bases. The V gene's germline CDR1 is MNHNS and CDR2 SASEGT. The CDR3 spans 13 residues.

This chain joins TRBV5-1 and TRBJ2-1; weak D call: TRBD1 (6 bases). Germline V gives CDR1 SGHRS, CDR2 YFSETQ. The CDR3 spans 20 residues. V dropped 3 bases and J dropped 0 bases, with 25 bases sitting between them. For the CDR3, the DNA is TGCGCCAGCAGCTCCGTCCCGATGCTGGGGGCAGCCAGCTCCTACAATGAGCAGTTCTTC. Amino acid sequence: CASSSVPMLGAASSYNEQFF.

V gene TRBV28 combines with J gene TRBJ2-4; D is unclear. Germline loops: CDR1 MDHEN, CDR2 SYDVKM. V was pared by 5 bases and J by 0 bases, with 8 bases between. The CDR3 loop spans 14 amino acids. The CDR3 protein is CASSRDVAKNIQYF. The CDR3 DNA follows: TGTGCCAGCAGTCGAGATGTAGCCAAAAACATTCAGTACTTC.

V and J are TRBV25-1 and TRBJ2-3, with a possible D match to TRBD2 (6 bases). Trimming cost V 4 bases and J 6 bases, with 11 bases left between them. There are 13 residues in the CDR3. CDR1 MGHDK and CDR2 SYGVNS come from the germline V gene. The CDR3 is CASSVWGVDTQYF. CDR3 sequence (DNA): TGTGCCAGCAGTGTTTGGGGGGTGGATACGCAGTATTTT.

This clone has at least ten counts. The chain links TRBV4-2 to TRBJ1-2; 10 bases map to TRBD1. J gave up 2 bases and V 6 bases, and 15 bases lay outside the gene matches. This CDR3 has 18 residues. The V gene's germline CDR1 is LGHNA and CDR2 YNFKEQ. For the CDR3, the DNA is TGTGCCAGCAGTCCCTTCTACTTGACAGGGGGCGCCAACTATGGCTACACCTTC. This gives the protein CASSPFYLTGGANYGYTF.

DNA for the CDR3: TGTGCCAGTAGTTCGGGACACCTGAACACTGAAGCTTTCTTT. The encoded protein is CASSSGHLNTEAFF. The chain combines TRBV19 with TRBJ1-1, with D possibly matching TRBD1 (6 bases). Trimming pared 5 bases from V and 0 bases from J, leaving 10 bases between. The CDR3 loop spans 14 amino acids. The germline V gene has CDR1 LNHDA and CDR2 SQIVND (reference sequence).